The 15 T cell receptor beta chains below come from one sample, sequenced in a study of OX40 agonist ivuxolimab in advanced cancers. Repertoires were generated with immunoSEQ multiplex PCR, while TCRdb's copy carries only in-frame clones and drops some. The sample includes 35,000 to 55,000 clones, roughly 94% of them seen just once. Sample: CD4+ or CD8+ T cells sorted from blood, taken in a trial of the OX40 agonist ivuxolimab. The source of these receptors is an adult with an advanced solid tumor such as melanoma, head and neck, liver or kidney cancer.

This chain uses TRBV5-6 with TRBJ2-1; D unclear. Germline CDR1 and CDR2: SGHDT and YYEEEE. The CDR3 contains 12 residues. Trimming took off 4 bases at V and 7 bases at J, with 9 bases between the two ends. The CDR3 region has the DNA TGTGCCAGCAGCCATGGATGGAATGAGCAGTTCTTC. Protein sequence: CASSHGWNEQFF. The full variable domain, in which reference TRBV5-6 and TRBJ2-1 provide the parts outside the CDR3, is DAGVTQSPTHLIKTRGQQVTLRCSPKSGHDTVSWYQQALGQGPQFIFQYYEEEERQRGNFPDRFSGHQFPNYSSELNVNALLLGDSALYLCASSHGWNEQFFGPGTRLTVL.

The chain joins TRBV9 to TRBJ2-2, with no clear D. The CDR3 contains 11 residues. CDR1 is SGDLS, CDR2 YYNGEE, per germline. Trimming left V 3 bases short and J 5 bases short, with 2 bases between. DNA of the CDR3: TGTGCCAGCAGCGGGACCGGGGAGCTGTTTTTT. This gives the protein CASSGTGELFF.

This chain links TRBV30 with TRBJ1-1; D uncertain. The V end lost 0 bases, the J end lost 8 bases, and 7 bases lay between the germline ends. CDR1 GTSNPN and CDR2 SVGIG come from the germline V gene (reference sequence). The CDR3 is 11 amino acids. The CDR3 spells CAWSVPGEAFF. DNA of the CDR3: TGTGCCTGGAGTGTACCTGGGGAAGCTTTCTTT.

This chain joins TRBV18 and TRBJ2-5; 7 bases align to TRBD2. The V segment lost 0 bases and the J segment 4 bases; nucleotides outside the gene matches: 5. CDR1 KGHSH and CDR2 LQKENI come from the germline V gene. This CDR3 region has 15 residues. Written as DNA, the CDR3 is TGTGCCAGCTCACCACCTGTCGGGAGGAGAGAGACCCAGTACTTC. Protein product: CASSPPVGRRETQYF. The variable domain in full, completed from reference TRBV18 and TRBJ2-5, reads NAGVMQNPRHLVRRRGQEARLRCSPMKGHSHVYWYRQLPEEGLKFMVYLQKENIIDESGMPKERFSAEFPKEGPSILRIQQVVRGDSAAYFCASSPPVGRRETQYFGPGTRLLVL.

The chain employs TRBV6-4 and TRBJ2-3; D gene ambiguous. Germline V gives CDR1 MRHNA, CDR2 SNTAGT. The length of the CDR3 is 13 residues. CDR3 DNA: TGTGAAGCGCCCGCGAAACCAACAGATACGCAGTATTTT. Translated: CEAPAKPTDTQYF.

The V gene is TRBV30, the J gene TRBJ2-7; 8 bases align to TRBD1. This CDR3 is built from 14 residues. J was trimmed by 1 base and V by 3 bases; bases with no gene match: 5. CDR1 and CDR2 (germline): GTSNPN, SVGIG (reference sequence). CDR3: CAWRDRDRSYEQYF. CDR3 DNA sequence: TGTGCCTGGAGGGACCGGGACAGGTCCTACGAGCAGTACTTC.

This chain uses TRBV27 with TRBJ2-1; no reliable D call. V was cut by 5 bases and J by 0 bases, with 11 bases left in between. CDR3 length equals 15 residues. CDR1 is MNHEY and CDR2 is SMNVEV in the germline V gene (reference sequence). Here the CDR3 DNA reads TGTGCCAGCAGTATGACTCCCAGCTCCTACAATGAGCAGTTCTTC. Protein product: CASSMTPSSYNEQFF.

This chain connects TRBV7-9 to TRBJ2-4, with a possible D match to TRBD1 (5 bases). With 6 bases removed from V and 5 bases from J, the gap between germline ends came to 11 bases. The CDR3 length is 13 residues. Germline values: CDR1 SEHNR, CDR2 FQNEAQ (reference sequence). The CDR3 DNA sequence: TGTGCCAGCAGTTCTACGACAGAAAACATTCAGTACTTC. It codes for CASSSTTENIQYF.

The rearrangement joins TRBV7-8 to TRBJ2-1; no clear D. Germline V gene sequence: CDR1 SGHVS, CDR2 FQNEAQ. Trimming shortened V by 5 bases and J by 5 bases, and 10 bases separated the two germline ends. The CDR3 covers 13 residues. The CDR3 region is CASSPRPDNEQFF. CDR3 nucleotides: TGTGCCAGCAGCCCCCGGCCAGACAATGAGCAGTTCTTC.

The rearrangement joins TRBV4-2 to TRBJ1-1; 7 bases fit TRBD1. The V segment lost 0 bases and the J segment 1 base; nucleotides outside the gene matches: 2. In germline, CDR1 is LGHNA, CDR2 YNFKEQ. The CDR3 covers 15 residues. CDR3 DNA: TGTGCCAGCAGCCAAGAAACAGGGGCGAACACTGAAGCTTTCTTT. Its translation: CASSQETGANTEAFF.

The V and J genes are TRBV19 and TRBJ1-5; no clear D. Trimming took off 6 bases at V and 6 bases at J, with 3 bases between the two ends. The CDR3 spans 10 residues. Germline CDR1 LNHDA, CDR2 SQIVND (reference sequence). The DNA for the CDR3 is TGTGCCAGTAGGTGTCAGCCCCAGCATTTT. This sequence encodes CASRCQPQHF. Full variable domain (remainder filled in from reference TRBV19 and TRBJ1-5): DGGITQSPKYLFRKEGQNVTLSCEQNLNHDAMYWYRQDPGQGLRLIYYSQIVNDFQKGDIAEGYSVSREKKESFPLTVTSAQKNPTAFYLCASRCQPQHFGDGTRLSIL.

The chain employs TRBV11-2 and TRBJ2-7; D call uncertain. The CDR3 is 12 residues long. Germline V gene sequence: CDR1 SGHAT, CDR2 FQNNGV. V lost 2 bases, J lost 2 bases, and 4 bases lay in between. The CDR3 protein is CASSLIPYEQYF. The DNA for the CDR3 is TGTGCCAGCAGCTTAATCCCCTACGAGCAGTACTTC.

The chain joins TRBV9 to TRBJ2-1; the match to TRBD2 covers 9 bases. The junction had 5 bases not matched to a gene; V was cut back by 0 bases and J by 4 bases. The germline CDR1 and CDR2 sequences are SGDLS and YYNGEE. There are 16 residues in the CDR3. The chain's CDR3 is CASSVVAGVEYNEQFF. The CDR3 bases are TGTGCCAGCAGCGTAGTAGCGGGAGTGGAGTACAATGAGCAGTTCTTC.

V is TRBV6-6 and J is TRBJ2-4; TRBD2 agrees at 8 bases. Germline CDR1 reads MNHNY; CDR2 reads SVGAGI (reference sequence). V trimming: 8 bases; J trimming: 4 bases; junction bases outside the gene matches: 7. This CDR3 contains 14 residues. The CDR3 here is CASAYSGTKNIQYF. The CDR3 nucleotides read TGTGCCAGCGCGTATAGCGGGACGAAAAACATTCAGTACTTC.

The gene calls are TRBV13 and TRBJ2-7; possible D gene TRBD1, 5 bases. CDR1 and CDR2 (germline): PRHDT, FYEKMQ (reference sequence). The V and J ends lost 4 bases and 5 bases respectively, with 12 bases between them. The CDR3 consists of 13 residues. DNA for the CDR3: TGTGCCAGCAGCTCCGCAGGGTTCGACGAGCAGTACTTC. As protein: CASSSAGFDEQYF.